These T cell receptor beta chains were read from a single sample in a study of shared clonotypes between healthy human individuals. Data came from immunoSEQ multiplex PCR; TCRdb stores just in-frame clones and leaves some out. The top ten clones hold approximately 0.4% of a sample with roughly 1,500,000 clones, roughly 98.5% of them seen once. The sample taken for sequencing was naive CD4+ T cells sorted from blood. These receptor sequences come from a man aged 25 to 40 in good health. Each CDR3 is given with its conserved first and last residue. A D gene is named only where the DNA matches it firmly. A row's size may be missing; if present it is once, few, many or a size class.

d_call: .
v_call: TRBV9
clone_size: .
j_call: TRBJ2-1
cdr3_aa: CASSVEGTLLYNEQFF
cdr3_nt: TGTGCCAGCAGCGTAGAAGGGACCCTCCTCTACAATGAGCAGTTCTTC

d_call: .
v_call: TRBV6-1
clone_size: .
j_call: TRBJ1-2
cdr3_aa: CASSEIAGVHGYTF
cdr3_nt: TGTGCCAGCAGTGAAATCGCAGGGGTCCATGGCTACACCTTC

d_call: TRBD2
v_call: TRBV15
clone_size: .
j_call: TRBJ2-5
cdr3_aa: CATSRDFVGGQETQYF
cdr3_nt: TGTGCCACCAGCAGAGATTTTGTGGGAGGGCAAGAGACCCAGTACTTC

d_call: .
v_call: TRBV18
clone_size: .
j_call: TRBJ2-7
cdr3_aa: CASSPQGALREQYF
cdr3_nt: TGTGCCAGCTCACCCCAGGGAGCCTTACGCGAGCAGTACTTC

d_call: .
v_call: TRBV20-1
clone_size: .
j_call: TRBJ1-4
cdr3_aa: CSGSTGEKLFF
cdr3_nt: TGCAGTGGCTCGACAGGAGAAAAACTGTTTTTT

d_call: TRBD1
v_call: TRBV28
clone_size: few
j_call: TRBJ1-5
cdr3_aa: CASRRDRVHQPQHF
cdr3_nt: TGTGCCAGCAGACGGGACAGGGTGCATCAGCCCCAGCATTTT

d_call: .
v_call: TRBV6-5
clone_size: .
j_call: TRBJ1-2
cdr3_aa: CASSYVGAGFGGYTF
cdr3_nt: TGTGCCAGCAGTTACGTAGGAGCAGGGTTTGGCGGCTACACCTTC

d_call: .
v_call: TRBV20-1
clone_size: .
j_call: TRBJ2-3
cdr3_aa: CSARVTDTQYF
cdr3_nt: TGCAGTGCTAGAGTCACAGATACGCAGTATTTT

d_call: .
v_call: TRBV7-9
clone_size: .
j_call: TRBJ1-2
cdr3_aa: CASSLAQGPYGYTF
cdr3_nt: TGTGCCAGCAGCTTAGCACAGGGACCCTATGGCTACACCTTC

d_call: .
v_call: TRBV7-9
clone_size: .
j_call: TRBJ2-5
cdr3_aa: CASSQGRRRGHQETQYF
cdr3_nt: TGTGCCAGCAGCCAGGGCCGCCGCAGGGGTCACCAAGAGACCCAGTACTTC

d_call: .
v_call: TRBV11-3
clone_size: once
j_call: TRBJ2-1
cdr3_aa: CASSLGGSPYNEQFF
cdr3_nt: TGTGCCAGCAGCTTAGGAGGGTCCCCCTACAATGAGCAGTTCTTC

d_call: .
v_call: TRBV18
clone_size: .
j_call: TRBJ2-7
cdr3_aa: CASSPRGMTYEQYF
cdr3_nt: TGTGCCAGCTCACCCCGGGGTATGACCTACGAGCAGTACTTC

d_call: .
v_call: TRBV7-2
clone_size: .
j_call: TRBJ2-7
cdr3_aa: CASSEGPGRDEQYF
cdr3_nt: TGTGCCAGCAGCGAGGGGCCAGGTCGCGACGAGCAGTACTTC

d_call: .
v_call: TRBV18
clone_size: .
j_call: TRBJ1-5
cdr3_aa: CASSTQNSNQPQHF
cdr3_nt: TGTGCCAGCTCAACACAGAATAGCAATCAGCCCCAGCATTTT

d_call: TRBD2
v_call: TRBV6-1
clone_size: .
j_call: TRBJ2-7
cdr3_aa: CASSGPSGYEQYF
cdr3_nt: TGTGCCAGCAGTGGCCCTAGCGGCTACGAGCAGTACTTC

d_call: TRBD1
v_call: TRBV9
clone_size: .
j_call: TRBJ2-1
cdr3_aa: CASSVTQGADNEQFF
cdr3_nt: TGTGCCAGCAGCGTGACACAGGGGGCTGACAATGAGCAGTTCTTC

d_call: TRBD1
v_call: TRBV7-2
clone_size: .
j_call: TRBJ1-5
cdr3_aa: CASSPIGGQDAPQHF
cdr3_nt: TGTGCCAGCAGCCCAATCGGGGGACAGGACGCGCCCCAGCATTTT

d_call: .
v_call: TRBV25-1
clone_size: .
j_call: TRBJ2-1
cdr3_aa: CASSEGGVTYNEQFF
cdr3_nt: TGTGCCAGCAGTGAAGGCGGAGTTACCTACAATGAGCAGTTCTTC

d_call: TRBD2
v_call: TRBV4-3
clone_size: .
j_call: TRBJ2-3
cdr3_aa: CASSQAPRLAGGNTDTQYF
cdr3_nt: TGCGCCAGCAGCCAAGCCCCACGACTAGCGGGAGGGAACACAGATACGCAGTATTTT

d_call: .
v_call: TRBV5-4
clone_size: .
j_call: TRBJ2-7
cdr3_aa: CASSLGPGNEQYF
cdr3_nt: TGTGCCAGCAGCTTGGGACCCGGGAACGAGCAGTACTTC

d_call: TRBD1
v_call: TRBV28
clone_size: .
j_call: TRBJ2-1
cdr3_aa: CASSSPGQGADEQFF
cdr3_nt: TGTGCCAGCAGTTCACCGGGACAGGGGGCGGATGAGCAGTTCTTC

d_call: .
v_call: TRBV19
clone_size: .
j_call: TRBJ2-5
cdr3_aa: CASSPSGLQETQYF
cdr3_nt: TGTGCCAGTAGTCCATCTGGACTCCAAGAGACCCAGTACTTC

d_call: .
v_call: TRBV7-2
clone_size: .
j_call: TRBJ1-2
cdr3_aa: CASSLGVSYGYTF
cdr3_nt: TGTGCCAGCAGCTTAGGTGTGAGCTATGGCTACACCTTC

d_call: .
v_call: TRBV5-1
clone_size: .
j_call: TRBJ2-1
cdr3_aa: CASRRGSSNDYNEQFF
cdr3_nt: TGCGCCAGCAGACGAGGGTCTAGCAACGACTACAATGAGCAGTTCTTC

d_call: TRBD1
v_call: TRBV29-1
clone_size: once
j_call: TRBJ1-5
cdr3_aa: CSVAMGTDQPQHF
cdr3_nt: TGCAGCGTAGCTATGGGGACAGATCAGCCCCAGCATTTT

d_call: TRBD1
v_call: TRBV28
clone_size: .
j_call: TRBJ2-5
cdr3_aa: CASTFPVGTGEAQETQYF
cdr3_nt: TGTGCCAGTACCTTCCCAGTAGGGACAGGGGAGGCCCAAGAGACCCAGTACTTC

d_call: .
v_call: TRBV5-4
clone_size: .
j_call: TRBJ2-2
cdr3_aa: CASSFSGLPFAGELFF
cdr3_nt: TGTGCCAGCAGCTTCTCAGGACTACCCTTTGCTGGGGAGCTGTTTTTT

d_call: .
v_call: TRBV6-1
clone_size: .
j_call: TRBJ1-2
cdr3_aa: CASSPTVTRYGYTF
cdr3_nt: TGTGCCAGCAGTCCTACAGTAACCCGCTATGGCTACACCTTC

d_call: TRBD1
v_call: TRBV5-5
clone_size: .
j_call: TRBJ1-1
cdr3_aa: CASIGTGNTEAFF
cdr3_nt: TGTGCCAGCATCGGGACAGGAAACACTGAAGCTTTCTTT

d_call: TRBD2
v_call: TRBV18
clone_size: once
j_call: TRBJ2-2
cdr3_aa: CASSRLAGGQTGELFF
cdr3_nt: TGTGCCAGCTCACGACTAGCGGGAGGTCAAACCGGGGAGCTGTTTTTT

d_call: .
v_call: TRBV5-4
clone_size: .
j_call: TRBJ2-1
cdr3_aa: CASNRDSMINEQFF
cdr3_nt: TGTGCCAGCAATCGGGACTCGATGATCAATGAGCAGTTCTTC

d_call: .
v_call: TRBV11-3
clone_size: .
j_call: TRBJ2-1
cdr3_aa: CASSLLQGSNEQFF
cdr3_nt: TGTGCCAGCAGCTTACTACAGGGCTCCAATGAGCAGTTCTTC

d_call: TRBD1
v_call: TRBV4-1
clone_size: .
j_call: TRBJ1-5
cdr3_aa: CASSHQGQGETQPQHF
cdr3_nt: TGCGCCAGCAGCCATCAAGGACAGGGTGAGACTCAGCCCCAGCATTTT

d_call: .
v_call: TRBV18
clone_size: .
j_call: TRBJ2-7
cdr3_aa: CASSPSRIPYEQYF
cdr3_nt: TGTGCCAGCTCACCATCGAGGATACCCTACGAGCAGTACTTC

d_call: TRBD2
v_call: TRBV7-2
clone_size: .
j_call: TRBJ2-3
cdr3_aa: CASSFAKIGTSGRRRYF
cdr3_nt: TGTGCCAGCAGCTTCGCCAAGATCGGGACTAGCGGGAGGAGACGGTATTTT

d_call: .
v_call: TRBV28
clone_size: once
j_call: TRBJ2-7
cdr3_aa: CASSVGISYEQYF
cdr3_nt: TGTGCCAGCAGTGTGGGCATCTCCTACGAGCAGTACTTC

d_call: TRBD2
v_call: TRBV7-2
clone_size: .
j_call: TRBJ2-7
cdr3_aa: CASSPWAGVVEQYF
cdr3_nt: TGTGCCAGCAGTCCCTGGGCGGGAGTTGTCGAGCAGTACTTC

d_call: .
v_call: TRBV2
clone_size: .
j_call: TRBJ2-7
cdr3_aa: CASSEGPLPYEQYF
cdr3_nt: TGTGCCAGCAGTGAGGGACCCCTCCCCTACGAGCAGTACTTC

d_call: .
v_call: TRBV5-1
clone_size: .
j_call: TRBJ2-7
cdr3_aa: CASSSVYEQYF
cdr3_nt: TGCGCCAGCAGCTCCGTTTACGAGCAGTACTTC

d_call: .
v_call: TRBV6-1
clone_size: .
j_call: TRBJ2-4
cdr3_aa: CASSGLSTAYIQYF
cdr3_nt: TGTGCCAGCAGCGGCCTCAGTACGGCATACATTCAGTACTTC

d_call: .
v_call: TRBV28
clone_size: .
j_call: TRBJ1-2
cdr3_aa: CASMPGQPGYYGYTF
cdr3_nt: TGTGCCAGCATGCCAGGACAGCCGGGTTACTATGGCTACACCTTC

d_call: .
v_call: TRBV29-1
clone_size: .
j_call: TRBJ2-1
cdr3_aa: CSVTGRAYNEQFF
cdr3_nt: TGCAGCGTAACGGGTAGAGCATACAATGAGCAGTTCTTC

d_call: TRBD2
v_call: TRBV11-2
clone_size: .
j_call: TRBJ2-4
cdr3_aa: CASSAGLVGNIQYF
cdr3_nt: TGTGCCAGCAGCGCAGGACTAGTGGGAAACATTCAGTACTTC

d_call: .
v_call: TRBV2
clone_size: .
j_call: TRBJ1-1
cdr3_aa: CASRDPATQKAFF
cdr3_nt: TGTGCCAGCAGGGACCCGGCTACCCAAAAAGCTTTCTTT

d_call: TRBD2
v_call: TRBV2
clone_size: .
j_call: TRBJ2-3
cdr3_aa: CASSEVLAGGTDTQYF
cdr3_nt: TGTGCCAGCAGTGAGGTGCTAGCGGGAGGCACAGATACGCAGTATTTT

d_call: .
v_call: TRBV14
clone_size: .
j_call: TRBJ2-2
cdr3_aa: CASSQAGAPGELFF
cdr3_nt: TGTGCCAGCAGCCAAGCGGGTGCCCCCGGGGAGCTGTTTTTT

d_call: .
v_call: TRBV5-1
clone_size: once
j_call: TRBJ2-7
cdr3_aa: CASSRGSAAGSYEQYF
cdr3_nt: TGCGCCAGCAGCCGAGGATCGGCGGCGGGCTCCTACGAGCAGTACTTC

d_call: .
v_call: TRBV10-3
clone_size: .
j_call: TRBJ1-4
cdr3_aa: CAIRDVSEKLFF
cdr3_nt: TGTGCCATTCGGGACGTCTCGGAAAAACTGTTTTTT

d_call: .
v_call: TRBV28
clone_size: .
j_call: TRBJ1-4
cdr3_aa: CASSLGTHATNEKLFF
cdr3_nt: TGTGCCAGCAGTTTGGGGACCCATGCAACTAATGAAAAACTGTTTTTT